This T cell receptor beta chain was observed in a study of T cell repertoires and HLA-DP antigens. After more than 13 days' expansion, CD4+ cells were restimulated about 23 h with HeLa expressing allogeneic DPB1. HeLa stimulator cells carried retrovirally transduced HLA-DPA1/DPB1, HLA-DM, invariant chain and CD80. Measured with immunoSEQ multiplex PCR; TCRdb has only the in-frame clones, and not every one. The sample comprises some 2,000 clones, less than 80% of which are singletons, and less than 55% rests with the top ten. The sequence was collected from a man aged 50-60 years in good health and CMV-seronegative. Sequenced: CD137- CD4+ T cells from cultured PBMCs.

CDR3 sequence: CASSDTGHGGTGYTF. CDR3 in DNA: TGTGCCAGCAGTGATACAGGCCACGGGGGCACTGGCTACACCTTC. V usage is TRBV6-4 and J usage is TRBJ1-2; a weak D match, TRBD1 (6 bases). Germline V gene sequence: CDR1 MRHNA, CDR2 SNTAGT. CDR3 length: 15 residues. V shed 3 bases and J shed 7 bases, with 18 bases lying between them.